This entry describes one TCR beta chain. The antigen this receptor binds is unknown. Nothing much larger sits one base from this clone, and base qualities are not available. The germline V gene yields MDHEN for CDR1 and SYDVKM for CDR2. From the cysteine through the phenylalanine, the CDR3 covers 18 amino acids. The sequence is cut down to CDR3 DNA, 54 bases in frame from base 1. V trim: 3 bases; J trim: 3 bases; unmatched bases: 11. Enrolling through a virtual design, the prospective study's participants ranged in age from roughly 18 to 95 years and lived across about two dozen United States geographic areas. To assign participants to cohorts, the prospective study relied on clinical history that participants themselves reported in a screening survey and a study questionnaire. Recovered participants in ImmuneRACE Cohort 3 were defined by two consecutive negative NP/OP PCR tests, clearance by a healthcare professional, or resolution of symptoms. Mobile phlebotomists in the prospective study collected whole blood, serum and a nasopharyngeal or oropharyngeal swab from every participant. Over a roughly 2-month period, participants in the prospective study had the option of providing additional blood draws and questionnaires. Prospective study blood samples were shipped either frozen or at room temperature before DNA extraction.

These data are taken from a study of blood T cell repertoires in COVID-19 (dated by TCRdb to 2020 to 2021). In the study overall: The collaborator samples originated in the United States, Italy and Spain and spanned the acute and convalescent phases of COVID-19. The material from the prospective study consisted of cDNA or gDNA derived from T cells, B-cell-depleted T cells, or PBMCs. Deeply sampled blood TCRbeta repertoires from subjects exposed to, actively infected with, or recovered from COVID-19 were included in the dataset. The repertoires were made available in a free public database intended to serve as a resource for research on the immune response to SARS-CoV-2. Samples came from the ongoing ImmuneRACE study (first 160 participants) plus 1,254 subjects from 6 global collaborators. A de-identified subject ID, COVID-19 status, age in years and sex were almost always included in the sample metadata. Where HLA class I and class II types were available, the types were taken from metadata supplied by the sample provider, not from assay-based typing.

General conclusions and limits of the study: The amount of clinical and demographic metadata varied by source and participant and was provided uncurated.

The immunoSEQ Assay, a bias-controlled multiplex PCR, was used to amplify TCRbeta CDR3 regions from genomic DNA. From the authors' description of their analysis: The number of nucleated cells in each sample was estimated by amplification of reference gene primers within the assay. Sequence reads were collapsed and filtered to measure the absolute abundance of every unique TCRbeta CDR3 rearrangement. For each sample, productive Simpson clonality was calculated as the square root of Simpson's diversity index over productive rearrangements. TCRdb took this table from immuneACCESS and kept in-frame rearrangements with V and J called. Such tables lack part of the clones; where checked against another copy, unresolved V genes explain under half of the gap, and the rest is unexplained. That table furnishes V, J and clone size, whereas the DNA furnished D and trimming. The sample table records 320,000 or so clones; around nine tenths of these occur just once. The ten largest clones represent approximately 5.5% of the sample.

This TCR derives from a man aged 55-75 years who had recovered from COVID-19. The sample comprised PBMCs or T cells enriched from blood (not recorded which). The chain employs TRBV28 and TRBJ1-5, with 10 middle bases fitting TRBD1. The nucleotides are TGTGCCAGCAGTTTGAGACAGGGGGCTATTGTCAACAATCAGCCCCAGCATTTT. Its amino acids are CASSLRQGAIVNNQPQHF. With the rest looked up from the reference TRBV28 and TRBJ1-5 genes rather than sequenced, the full variable domain is DVKVTQSSRYLVKRTGEKVFLECVQDMDHENMFWYRQDPGLGLRLIYFSYDVKMKEKGDIPEGYSVSREKKERFSLILESASTNQTSMYLCASSLRQGAIVNNQPQHFGDGTRLSIL.